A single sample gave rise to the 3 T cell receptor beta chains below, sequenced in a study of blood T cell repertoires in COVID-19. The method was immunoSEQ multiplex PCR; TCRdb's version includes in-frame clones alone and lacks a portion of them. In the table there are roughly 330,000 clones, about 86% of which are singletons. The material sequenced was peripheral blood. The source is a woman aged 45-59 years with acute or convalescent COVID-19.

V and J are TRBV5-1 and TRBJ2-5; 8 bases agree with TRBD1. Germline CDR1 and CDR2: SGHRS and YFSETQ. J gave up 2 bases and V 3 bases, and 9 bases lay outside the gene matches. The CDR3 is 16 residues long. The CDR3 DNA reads TGCGCCAGCAGCTCCAACCCGACAGGGGAACAAGAGACCCAGTACTTC. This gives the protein CASSSNPTGEQETQYF. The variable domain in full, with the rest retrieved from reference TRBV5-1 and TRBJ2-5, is KAGVTQTPRYLIKTRGQQVTLSCSPISGHRSVSWYQQTPGQGLQFLFEYFSETQRNKGNFPGRFSGRQFSNSRSEMNVSTLELGDSALYLCASSSNPTGEQETQYFGPGTRLLVL.

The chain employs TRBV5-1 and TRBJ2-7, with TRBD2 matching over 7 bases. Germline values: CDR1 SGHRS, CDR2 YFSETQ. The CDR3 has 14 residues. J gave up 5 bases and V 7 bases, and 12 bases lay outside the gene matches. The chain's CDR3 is CASAPETSWNEQYF. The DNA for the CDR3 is TGCGCCAGCGCCCCCGAGACTAGCTGGAACGAGCAGTACTTC.

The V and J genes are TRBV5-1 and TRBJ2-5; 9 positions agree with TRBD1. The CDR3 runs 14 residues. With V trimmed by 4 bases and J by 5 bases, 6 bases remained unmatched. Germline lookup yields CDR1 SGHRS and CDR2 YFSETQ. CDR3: CASSPTGGAETQYF. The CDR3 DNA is TGCGCCAGCAGCCCTACAGGGGGCGCTGAGACCCAGTACTTC.